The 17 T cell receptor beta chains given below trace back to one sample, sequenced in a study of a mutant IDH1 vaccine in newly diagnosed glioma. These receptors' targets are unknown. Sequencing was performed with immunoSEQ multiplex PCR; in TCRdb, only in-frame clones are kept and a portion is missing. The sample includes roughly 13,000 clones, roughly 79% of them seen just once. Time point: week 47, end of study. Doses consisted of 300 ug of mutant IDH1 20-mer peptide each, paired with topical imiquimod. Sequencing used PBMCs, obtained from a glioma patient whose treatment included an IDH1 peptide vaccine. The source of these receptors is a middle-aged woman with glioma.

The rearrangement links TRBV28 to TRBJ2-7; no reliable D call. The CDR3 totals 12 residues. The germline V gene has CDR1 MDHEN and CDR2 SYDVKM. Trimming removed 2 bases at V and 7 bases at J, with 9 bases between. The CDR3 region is CASSLNGREQYF. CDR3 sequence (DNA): TGTGCCAGCAGTTTAAACGGCAGGGAGCAGTACTTC.

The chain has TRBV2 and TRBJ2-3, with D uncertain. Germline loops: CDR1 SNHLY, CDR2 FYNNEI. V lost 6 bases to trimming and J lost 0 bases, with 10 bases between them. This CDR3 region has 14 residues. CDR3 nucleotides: TGTGCCAGCAGGACTTCTCCTAGCACAGATACGCAGTATTTT. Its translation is CASRTSPSTDTQYF.

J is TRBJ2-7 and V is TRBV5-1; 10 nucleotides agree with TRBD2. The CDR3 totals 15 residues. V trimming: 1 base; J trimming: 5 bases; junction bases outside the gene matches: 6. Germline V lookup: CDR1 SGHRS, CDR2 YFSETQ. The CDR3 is CASSLMIAGGNEQYF. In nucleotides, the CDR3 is TGCGCCAGCAGCTTGATGATAGCGGGAGGCAACGAGCAGTACTTC.

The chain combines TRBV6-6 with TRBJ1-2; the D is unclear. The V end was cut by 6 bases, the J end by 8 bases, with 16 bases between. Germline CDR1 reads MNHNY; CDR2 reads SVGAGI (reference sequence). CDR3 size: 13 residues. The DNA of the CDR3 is TGTGCCAGCAGCCCTGCTCGAGTGGGAGGCTACACCTTC. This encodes CASSPARVGGYTF.

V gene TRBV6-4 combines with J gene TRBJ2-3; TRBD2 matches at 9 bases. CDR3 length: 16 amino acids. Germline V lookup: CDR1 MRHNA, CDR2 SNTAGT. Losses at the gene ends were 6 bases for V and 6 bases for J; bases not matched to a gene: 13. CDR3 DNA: TGTGCCAGCAGCCCTGAAGGGGCGGGGGGGCCGGATACGCAGTATTTT. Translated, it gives CASSPEGAGGPDTQYF.

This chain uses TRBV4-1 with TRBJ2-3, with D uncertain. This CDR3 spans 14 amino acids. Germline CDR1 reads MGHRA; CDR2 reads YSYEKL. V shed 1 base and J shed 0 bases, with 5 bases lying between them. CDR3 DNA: TGCGCCAGCAGCCAAGGGTTTAGCACAGATACGCAGTATTTT. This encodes CASSQGFSTDTQYF.

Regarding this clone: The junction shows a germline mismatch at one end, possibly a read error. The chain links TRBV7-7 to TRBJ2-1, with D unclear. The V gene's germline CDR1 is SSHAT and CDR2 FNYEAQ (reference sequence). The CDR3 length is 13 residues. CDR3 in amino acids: CASSRDTYNEQFF. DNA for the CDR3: TGTGCTAGCAGCCGCGACACTTACAATGAGCAGTTCTTC.

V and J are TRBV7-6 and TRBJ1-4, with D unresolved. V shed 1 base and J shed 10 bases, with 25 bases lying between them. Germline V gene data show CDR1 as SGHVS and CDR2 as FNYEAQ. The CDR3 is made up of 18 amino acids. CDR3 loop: CASSLEVGRQRSNGKLFF. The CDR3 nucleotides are TGTGCCAGCAGCTTAGAGGTGGGGAGGCAGAGATCAAACGGAAAACTGTTTTTT.

Written as DNA, the CDR3 is TGTGCCAGCAGCCCGCGCCCGGGGCTGGGAAACACCATATATTTT. Translating it yields CASSPRPGLGNTIYF. The chain has TRBV7-3 and TRBJ1-3; tentatively, D is TRBD1 (5 bases). Trimming took off 5 bases at V and 4 bases at J, with 15 bases between the two ends. Germline V CDR1 and CDR2: SGHTA, FQGTGA. The CDR3 spans 15 residues.

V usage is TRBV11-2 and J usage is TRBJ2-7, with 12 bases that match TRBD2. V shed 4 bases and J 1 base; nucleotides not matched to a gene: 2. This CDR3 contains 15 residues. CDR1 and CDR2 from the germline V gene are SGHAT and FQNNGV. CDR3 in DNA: TGTGCCAGCAGCTCTGGACTAGCGGGGTCCTACGAGCAGTACTTC. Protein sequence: CASSSGLAGSYEQYF.

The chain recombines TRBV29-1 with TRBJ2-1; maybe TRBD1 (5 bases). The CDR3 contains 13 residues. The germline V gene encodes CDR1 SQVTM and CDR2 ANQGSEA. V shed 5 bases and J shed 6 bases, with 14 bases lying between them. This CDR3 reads CSVLLGQGNEQFF. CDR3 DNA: TGCAGCGTTCTACTGGGGCAGGGCAATGAGCAGTTCTTC.

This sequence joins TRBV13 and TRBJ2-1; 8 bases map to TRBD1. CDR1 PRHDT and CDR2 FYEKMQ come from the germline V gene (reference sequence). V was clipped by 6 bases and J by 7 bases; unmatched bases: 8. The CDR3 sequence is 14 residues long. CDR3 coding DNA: TGTGCCAGCAGTCTGCAGGGGGCGAGGAATGAGCAGTTCTTC. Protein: CASSLQGARNEQFF.

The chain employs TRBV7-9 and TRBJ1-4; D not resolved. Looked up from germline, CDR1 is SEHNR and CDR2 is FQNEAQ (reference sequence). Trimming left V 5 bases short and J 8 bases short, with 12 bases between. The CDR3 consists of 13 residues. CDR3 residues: CASSPSLGEKLFF. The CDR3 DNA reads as TGTGCCAGCAGCCCATCGCTAGGGGAAAAACTGTTTTTT.

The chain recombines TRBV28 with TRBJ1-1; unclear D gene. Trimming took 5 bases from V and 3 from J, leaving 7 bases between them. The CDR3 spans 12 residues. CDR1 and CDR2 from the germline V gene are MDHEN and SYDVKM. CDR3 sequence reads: CASSPRYTEAFF. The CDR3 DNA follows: TGTGCCAGCAGTCCACGGTACACTGAAGCTTTCTTT.

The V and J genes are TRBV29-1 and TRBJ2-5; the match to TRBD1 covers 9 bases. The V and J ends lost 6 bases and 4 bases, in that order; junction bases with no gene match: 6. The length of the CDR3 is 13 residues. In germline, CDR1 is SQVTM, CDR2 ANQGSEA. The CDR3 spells CSVHRGQAETQYF. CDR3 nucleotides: TGCAGCGTCCACAGGGGGCAGGCAGAGACCCAGTACTTC.

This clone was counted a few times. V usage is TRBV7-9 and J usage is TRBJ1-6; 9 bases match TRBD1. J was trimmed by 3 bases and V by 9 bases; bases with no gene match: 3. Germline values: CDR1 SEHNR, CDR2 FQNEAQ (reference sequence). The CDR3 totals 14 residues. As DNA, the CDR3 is TGTGCCAGTGGGACAGGGAACTATAATTCACCCCTCCACTTT. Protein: CASGTGNYNSPLHF.

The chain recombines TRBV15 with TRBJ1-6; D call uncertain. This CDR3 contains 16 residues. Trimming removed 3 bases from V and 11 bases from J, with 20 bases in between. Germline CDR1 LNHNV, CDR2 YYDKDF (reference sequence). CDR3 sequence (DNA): TGTGCCACCAGCAGTGAGAACTTGGGGAATTTTGCACCCCTCCACTTT. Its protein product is CATSSENLGNFAPLHF. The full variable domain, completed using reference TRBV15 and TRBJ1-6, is DAMVIQNPRYQVTQFGKPVTLSCSQTLNHNVMYWYQQKSSQAPKLLFHYYDKDFNNEADTPDNFQSRRPNTSFCFLDIRSPGLGDTAMYLCATSSENLGNFAPLHFGNGTRLTVT.